This TCR beta chain was recorded in a study of monozygotic twins with inflammatory bowel disease. cDNA synthesis was performed in eight separate reactions for each sample. UMIs bearing a 6-nucleotide sample barcode were added through template switching. Researchers put TCRalpha and TCRbeta cDNA through two nested PCRs lasting around 15 and 10 cycles. One entry per CDR3 protein, without DNA, is what TCRdb gives after re-calling the 5' RACE reads. This table holds about 160,000 distinct CDR3 sequences. Germline values: CDR1 SGHAT, CDR2 FQNNGV. The CDR3 is 16 amino acids. Sequenced material: blood. This clonotype was obtained from a human donor with ulcerative colitis or Crohn's disease, or a healthy co-twin of an affected twin (not recorded which). The chain uses TRBV11-2 and TRBJ2-7; TCRdb lists TRBD1, though no DNA is available to test this call. The CDR3 spells CASSHQDSPKRYEQYF.